These 30 T cell receptor beta chains came from one sample sequenced in a study of prognosis after radiotherapy for stage I lung cancer. The authors amplified TCR beta CDR3 from genomic DNA using two-round multiplex PCR. Primers (each specific to one TRBV or TRBJ gene) were used in first-round PCR. TCRdb used MiXCR to reprocess the multiplex PCR reads, holding one entry per CDR3 protein. The sample lists roughly 25,000 distinct CDR3 sequences, around 46% occurring once. This specimen was PBMCs, taken before or after stereotactic body radiation therapy (not recorded which). The source of these receptors is a donor over 45 with non-small cell lung cancer.

This clonotype was observed a single time. This clone may be a read error of a much larger clone one base away. The CDR3 DNA reads as TGTGCCAGCAGGCAGGGGACTCTCAATGAGCAGTTCTTC. Amino acid sequence: CASRQGTLNEQFF. The gene calls are TRBV4-2 and TRBJ2-1; D is possibly TRBD1 or TRBD2 (6 bases each). V shed 6 bases and J shed 6 bases, with 12 bases lying between them. In germline, CDR1 is LGHNA, CDR2 YNFKEQ. The CDR3 extends over 13 amino acids.

The chain links TRBV25-1 to TRBJ2-7; tentative D call: TRBD2 (7 bases). CDR3 length: 15 amino acids. Per germline, CDR1 MGHDK and CDR2 SYGVNS. V was pared by 3 bases and J by 3 bases, with 15 bases between. The CDR3 coding sequence is TGTGCCAGCAGTGATGCCAGCGGGACATACTACGAGCAGTACTTC. Translating it yields CASSDASGTYYEQYF.

This chain connects TRBV10-3 to TRBJ2-2; 9 bases are a match to TRBD2. V dropped 4 bases and J dropped 3; count of bases not matched to a gene: 3. The germline V gene has CDR1 ENHRY and CDR2 SYGVKD. This CDR3 spans 15 amino acids. CDR3 sequence (DNA): TGTGCCATCAGTGGCTTAGCGGGAGACACCGGGGAGCTGTTTTTT. Protein product: CAISGLAGDTGELFF.

The chain joins TRBV7-2 to TRBJ2-1; 8 bases are a match to TRBD1. CDR1 and CDR2 (germline): SGHTA, FQGNSA. Germline trimming cut 5 bases from V and 6 bases from J; bases unmatched to any gene: 6. The CDR3 contains 14 residues. For the CDR3, the DNA is TGTGCCAGCAGCATTTCCGGGACAGGCAATGAGCAGTTCTTC. This translates into CASSISGTGNEQFF.

Regarding this clonotype: A read error may be the cause here, since a much bigger clone is one base away. This sequence joins TRBV15 and TRBJ2-1, with 10 bases matching TRBD2. The CDR3 is 16 amino acids. Germline values: CDR1 LNHNV, CDR2 YYDKDF (reference sequence). CDR3 protein: CATRRDRGTSVNEQFF. The DNA for the CDR3 is TGTGCCACCAGAAGAGATCGGGGGACTAGCGTTAATGAGCAGTTCTTC.

About this clonotype itself: The germline gene is not matched at one end of the junction; a read error may be the cause. The chain couples TRBV24-1 to TRBJ2-5; a possible D gene is TRBD2 (6 bases). CDR1 and CDR2 (germline): KGHDR, SFDVKD. CDR3 size: 18 residues. The CDR3: CSTSDLGSGPAGQDTQHF. CDR3 DNA: TGTTCCACCAGTGATTTAGGCTCGGGGCCTGCGGGGCAAGATACCCAGCACTTC.

On this clonotype itself: This may be a read error: a much more frequent sequence differs by one nucleotide. The chain combines TRBV19 with TRBJ2-5; D is unresolved. Germline CDR1 LNHDA, CDR2 SQIVND (reference sequence). This CDR3 is 10 amino acids long. The CDR3: CSSGRETQYF. Here the CDR3 DNA reads TGTTCCAGTGGCCGGGAGACCCAGTACTTC.

A word on this clonotype: Relative to the germline gene, one junction end is altered; a read error may explain this. V and J are TRBV7-3 and TRBJ2-3; TRBD1 matches 7 bases. This CDR3 is built from 16 residues. Germline assignment: CDR1 SGHTA and CDR2 FQGTGA. Written as DNA, the CDR3 is TGTGCAAGCAGATCCCAGGGGGTACGACATGGAGATACGCAGTATTTT. As protein: CASRSQGVRHGDTQYF.

With respect to this clonotype: Since a far larger clone is one base different, this is likely a read error. The chain employs TRBV6-4 and TRBJ1-2, with D possibly TRBD1 on 5 matching bases. This CDR3 region has 13 residues. Germline CDR1 is MRHNA and CDR2 is SNTAGT. CDR3 DNA sequence: TGTGCCAGCAGTTACTCGGTGACAGCTGGCTACACCTTC. Its translation: CASSYSVTAGYTF.

This clonotype occurred a few times. A read error is likely here: a far larger clone is one base away. This chain connects TRBV6-1 to TRBJ1-6; 10 nucleotides agree with TRBD1. The CDR3 spans 14 residues. Trimming at V came to 7 bases and at J to 10 bases, leaving 7 bases not matched to a gene. The germline gives CDR1 MNHNS, CDR2 SASEGT. The CDR3 sequence is CASISDRGLSPLHF. The DNA for the CDR3 is TGTGCCAGCATTTCAGACAGGGGGCTGTCACCCCTCCACTTT.

The rearrangement uses TRBV5-1 and TRBJ2-2, with D maybe TRBD1 (6 bases). Trimming removed 3 bases at V and 6 bases at J, with 12 bases between. This CDR3 is 14 amino acids long. Germline V gene data show CDR1 as SGHRS and CDR2 as YFSETQ. For the CDR3, the DNA is TGCGCCAGCAGCTCACAGGGCGTCCCCGGGGAGCTGTTTTTT. This sequence encodes CASSSQGVPGELFF.

CDR3 loop: CASSFWGASYNSPLHF. Written as DNA, the CDR3 is TGTGCCAGCAGCTTTTGGGGGGCTTCCTATAATTCACCCCTCCACTTT. This rearrangement joins TRBV5-8 to TRBJ1-6; maybe TRBD1 (6 bases). V was cut by 2 bases and J by 1 base, with 10 bases left in between. The CDR3 length is 16 residues. In germline, CDR1 is SGHTS, CDR2 YDEGEE.

The chain couples TRBV6-1 to TRBJ2-2, with 13 bases aligning to TRBD2. Germline values: CDR1 MNHNS, CDR2 SASEGT. V was pared by 5 bases and J by 5 bases, with 8 bases of the junction left unmatched. This CDR3 is 17 amino acids long. CDR3 DNA sequence: TGTGCCAGCAGTCCTAAAAGGACTAGCGGGGGTACCGGGGAGCTGTTTTTT. Protein sequence: CASSPKRTSGGTGELFF.

The V and J genes are TRBV7-2 and TRBJ2-1, with 8 bases lining up with TRBD2. Germline-derived CDR1 and CDR2 are SGHTA and FQGNSA. V trimming: 4 bases; J trimming: 2 bases; junction bases outside the gene matches: 4. The CDR3 spans 15 residues. For the CDR3, the DNA is TGTGCCAGCAGCTCACTAGCGGCAACCTACAATGAGCAGTTCTTC. It codes for CASSSLAATYNEQFF. The full variable domain, its missing parts supplied by reference TRBV7-2 and TRBJ2-1, is GAGVSQSPSNKVTEKGKDVELRCDPISGHTALYWYRQSLGQGLEFLIYFQGNSAPDKSGLPSDRFSAERTGGSVSTLTIQRTQQEDSAVYLCASSSLAATYNEQFFGPGTRLTVL.

Ten or more counts support this clonotype. The chain couples TRBV28 to TRBJ2-3, with D tentatively TRBD1 or TRBD2 (6 bases each). There are 14 residues in the CDR3. The V gene lost 3 bases and the J gene lost 3 bases, with 10 bases spanning the gap. CDR1 MDHEN and CDR2 SYDVKM come from the germline V gene. The CDR3: CASSFRGRTDTQYF. The CDR3 DNA sequence: TGTGCCAGCAGTTTTAGGGGGAGGACAGATACGCAGTATTTT.

V gene TRBV6-2 or TRBV6-3 combines with J gene TRBJ2-7; TRBD1 might be the D (7 bases). Germline loops: CDR1 MNHEY, CDR2 SVGEGT. This CDR3 region has 16 residues. V lost 7 bases and J 4 bases, leaving 23 bases between the germline ends. CDR3: CASIYSGGGSSYEQYF. The CDR3 region has the DNA TGTGCCAGCATCTACTCAGGAGGGGGCAGCTCTTACGAGCAGTACTTC.

By share, this clonotype counts as medium-sized. V usage is TRBV12-3 or TRBV12-4 and J usage is TRBJ1-2; 7 nucleotides match TRBD1. The length of the CDR3 is 12 residues. V gave up 4 bases and J gave up 5 bases; unmatched junction bases: 1. The DNA of the CDR3 is TGTGCCAGCAGTTCGACAGGGTATGGCTACACCTTC. This encodes CASSSTGYGYTF.

With regard to this clonotype: Germline and junction disagree at one end, which may indicate a read error. The chain links TRBV20-1 to TRBJ1-1; D is unclear. Germline assignment: CDR1 DFQATT and CDR2 SNEGSKA (reference sequence). CDR3 size: 11 residues. This CDR3 reads CSAIANTEAFF. The CDR3 DNA reads as TGCAGTGCTATAGCGAACACCGAAGCTTTCTTT.

There are many counts of this clonotype. The chain uses TRBV20-1 and TRBJ1-1; 7 bases line up with TRBD1. V was pared by 3 bases and J by 3 bases, with 7 bases of the junction left unmatched. CDR1 is DFQATT, CDR2 SNEGSKA, per germline (reference sequence). The CDR3 is 14 residues long. The CDR3 nucleotides are TGCAGTGCTAGCCGGGGACAGATACACACTGAAGCTTTCTTT. The encoded protein is CSASRGQIHTEAFF.

Worth noting for this clonotype: A much larger clone lies a single base off, so this may be a read error. This chain connects TRBV6-2 or TRBV6-3 to TRBJ1-2; weak D call: TRBD1 (5 bases). The CDR3 is 14 residues long. The V gene lost 8 bases and the J gene lost 9 bases, with 22 bases spanning the gap. Germline values: CDR1 MNHEY, CDR2 SVGEGT. The CDR3 region is CASRRDSDLHCYTF. CDR3 DNA: TGTGCCAGCCGGAGGGACTCAGATTTACATTGCTACACCTTC.

This chain uses TRBV6-2 or TRBV6-3 with TRBJ1-1; 9 bases map to TRBD1. CDR1 is MNHEY and CDR2 is SVGEGT in the germline V gene. The trim removed 7 bases at V and 2 bases at J, leaving 5 bases unmatched. This CDR3 contains 14 residues. The CDR3 spells CASTRDRANTEAFF. In nucleotides, the CDR3 is TGTGCCAGCACTCGGGACAGGGCCAACACTGAAGCTTTCTTT.

The chain has TRBV6-9 and TRBJ2-1, with 11 bases lining up with TRBD2. This CDR3 region has 16 residues. The germline V gene has CDR1 MNHGY and CDR2 SVAAGI. V lost 3 bases, J lost 11 bases, and 12 bases stayed unmatched. In DNA form, the CDR3 reads TGTGCCAGCAGTTACTCTCCGGGACTAGCGGTAGGGCAGCAGTTCTTC. Its protein is CASSYSPGLAVGQQFF.

A word on this clonotype: The junction and the germline gene differ at one end; a read error may be behind it. The V and J genes are TRBV5-5 and TRBJ2-3; D gene unclear. Per the germline V gene, CDR1 is SGHKS and CDR2 is YYEKEE (reference sequence). This CDR3 is built from 15 residues. The CDR3 protein is CAISYVNPSTDTHYF. In DNA, the CDR3 is TGTGCCATCAGCTATGTTAACCCGAGCACAGATACGCATTATTTT.

This chain connects TRBV6-4 to TRBJ2-1; D assignment may be TRBD1 or TRBD2 (6 bases each). Trimming shortened V by 5 bases and J by 4 bases, and 12 bases separated the two germline ends. Germline loops: CDR1 MRHNA, CDR2 SNTAGT. This CDR3 contains 14 residues. The CDR3 DNA is TGTGCCAGCAGTTCCGGGGGCTGGTACAATGAGCAGTTCTTC. The encoded protein is CASSSGGWYNEQFF.

In its sample, this clonotype was seen once. Given a far larger clone just one base away, this is likely a sequencing read error. V is TRBV6-5 and J is TRBJ2-1; TRBD2 is a possible D gene (6 bases). Germline V gene sequence: CDR1 MNHEY, CDR2 SVGAGI. The CDR3 is made up of 15 amino acids. V lost 8 bases, J lost 3 bases, and 17 bases lay in between. This chain's CDR3 is CASQPSVTIYNEQFF. The CDR3 DNA is TGTGCCAGCCAGCCTAGCGTGACCATCTACAATGAGCAGTTCTTC.

The V and J genes are TRBV28 and TRBJ1-1; no clear D gene. The germline V gene encodes CDR1 MDHEN and CDR2 SYDVKM. The CDR3 consists of 14 residues. Trimming removed 5 bases from V and 1 base from J, with 11 bases in between. The CDR3 bases are TGTGCCAGCAGTCCTCTAACACCGAACACTGAAGCTTTCTTT. Its protein product is CASSPLTPNTEAFF.

In this sample, this clonotype turned up many times. One end of the junction does not line up with germline, which may come from a read error. The chain is built from TRBV12-3 or TRBV12-4 and TRBJ2-1; no reliable D call. The CDR3 contains 9 residues. The CDR3 here is CASSPLMLF. The DNA of the CDR3 is TGTGCCAGCAGCCCCCTAATGCTCTTC.

This clonotype was observed many times. The rearrangement joins TRBV7-3 to TRBJ2-6; 7 bases are shared with TRBD1. This CDR3 has 18 residues. V was clipped by 5 bases and J by 0 bases; unmatched bases: 10. Germline values: CDR1 SGHTA, CDR2 FQGTGA. The CDR3 protein is CASSTGTGAPSGANVLTF. The CDR3 nucleotides read TGTGCCAGCAGCACGGGAACAGGGGCCCCCTCTGGGGCCAACGTCCTGACTTTC.

This clonotype was seen ten or more times. The chain employs TRBV20-1 and TRBJ2-2; no clear D gene. CDR1 and CDR2 (germline): DFQATT, SNEGSKA (reference sequence). The CDR3 is 13 amino acids. V was clipped by 3 bases and J by 0 bases, with 5 bases between them. CDR3 amino acids: CSASDPNTGELFF. Here the CDR3 DNA reads TGCAGTGCTAGTGACCCGAACACCGGGGAGCTGTTTTTT.

This clonotype counts as medium-sized. The gene calls are TRBV6-2 or TRBV6-3 and TRBJ2-7; no clear D. V was trimmed by 6 bases and J by 5 bases, leaving 14 bases between them. Germline V gene lookup returns CDR1 MNHEY and CDR2 SVGEGT. CDR3 length: 13 amino acids. The CDR3 reads CASRYLSPNEQYF. CDR3 DNA: TGTGCCAGCAGATATCTGTCTCCTAACGAGCAGTACTTC.